Presented here are 12 T cell receptor beta chains from one specimen sequenced in a study of radiotherapy plus CTLA-4 blockade in lung cancer. Generated by immunoSEQ multiplex PCR, the TCRdb table keeps only in-frame clones and is missing some. The sample has some 64,000 clones, approximately 80% seen once. The sample here was peripheral blood, taken from a patient treated with radiotherapy plus ipilimumab. These receptors all come from a human donor with non-small cell lung cancer who had a complete response to radiotherapy plus ipilimumab.

This chain links TRBV7-2 with TRBJ1-3, with D hard to call. The germline V and J ends were trimmed by 2 bases and 11 bases, with 13 bases remaining between them. CDR1 and CDR2 (germline): SGHTA, FQGNSA. The CDR3 covers 13 residues. DNA for the CDR3: TGTGCCAGCAGCTTAAAGTCGATGGGTGCCATATATTTT. Amino acids: CASSLKSMGAIYF. The full variable domain, completed using reference TRBV7-2 and TRBJ1-3, is GAGVSQSPSNKVTEKGKDVELRCDPISGHTALYWYRQSLGQGLEFLIYFQGNSAPDKSGLPSDRFSAERTGGSVSTLTIQRTQQEDSAVYLCASSLKSMGAIYFGEGSWLTVV.

The chain recombines TRBV7-8 with TRBJ1-5, with TRBD1 matching 10 bases. V shed 3 bases and J 11 bases; nucleotides not matched to a gene: 7. The CDR3 runs 14 residues. CDR1 and CDR2 (germline): SGHVS, FQNEAQ. Here the CDR3 reads CASSFRTGGVAQHF. CDR3 nucleotides: TGTGCCAGCAGCTTTAGGACAGGGGGAGTGGCCCAGCATTTT.

By share of the sample, this clone is medium-sized. V gene TRBV28 combines with J gene TRBJ1-4; D is unclear. V was clipped by 5 bases and J by 7 bases, with 14 bases between them. Germline-derived CDR1 and CDR2 are MDHEN and SYDVKM. The CDR3 is made up of 14 amino acids. This chain's CDR3 is CASSARQQSEKLFF. The CDR3 DNA reads TGTGCCAGCAGTGCCAGGCAACAGTCTGAAAAACTGTTTTTT.

The chain employs TRBV7-2 and TRBJ2-3, with D possibly being TRBD1 or TRBD2 (5 bases each). V dropped 4 bases and J dropped 1 base, with 15 bases sitting between them. CDR1 SGHTA and CDR2 FQGNSA come from the germline V gene. CDR3 length: 16 residues. CDR3 sequence (DNA): TGTGCCAGCAGCTCCCTCGGGACGGCTCGCACAGATACGCAGTATTTT. Protein: CASSSLGTARTDTQYF.

V gene TRBV21-1 combines with J gene TRBJ2-7; the table calls TRBD1, which could not be checked here. TRBV21-1 is deemed a pseudogene. The CDR3 spans 14 residues. In DNA form, the CDR3 reads TGTGCCAGCAGCAACGAGACAGGGAACTACGAGCAGTACGTC. It codes for CASSNETGNYEQYV.

This chain connects TRBV2 to TRBJ2-5; TRBD2 is a possible D gene (6 bases). The DNA end lines up better with TRBJ2-7; the J call may be wrong. This CDR3 is 13 amino acids long. Germline CDR1 and CDR2: SNHLY and FYNNEI. In DNA, the CDR3 is TGTGCCAGCAGCGGTAGCGGACCCTACGAGCAGTACTTC. Protein: CASSGSGPYEQYF.

The chain joins TRBV27 to TRBJ2-5, with a possible D match to TRBD1 (5 bases). Germline assignment: CDR1 MNHEY and CDR2 SMNVEV (reference sequence). V was trimmed by 8 bases and J by 2 bases, leaving 12 bases between them. The CDR3 spans 13 residues. The CDR3 region has the DNA TGTGCCAGCTGTAGGACACCGCAAGAGACCCAGTACTTC. This codes for CASCRTPQETQYF.

This chain connects TRBV7-2 to TRBJ2-3; TRBD2 might be the D (5 bases). CDR3 size: 15 residues. Germline V gene lookup returns CDR1 SGHTA and CDR2 FQGNSA. V shed 3 bases and J shed 4 bases, with 14 bases lying between them. The CDR3 nucleotides are TGTGCCAGCAGCTTGCAGCTATCGAGGGCAGATACGCAGTATTTT. This sequence encodes CASSLQLSRADTQYF. The full variable domain, completed using reference TRBV7-2 and TRBJ2-3, is GAGVSQSPSNKVTEKGKDVELRCDPISGHTALYWYRQSLGQGLEFLIYFQGNSAPDKSGLPSDRFSAERTGGSVSTLTIQRTQQEDSAVYLCASSLQLSRADTQYFGPGTRLTVL.

V is TRBV27 and J is TRBJ1-2, with D perhaps TRBD1 (6 bases). This CDR3 has 15 residues. Trimming left V 4 bases short and J 4 bases short, with 16 bases between. Germline V lookup: CDR1 MNHEY, CDR2 SMNVEV (reference sequence). CDR3 region: CASSYYGGLGYGYTF. DNA of the CDR3: TGTGCCAGCAGTTATTACGGGGGGCTCGGCTATGGCTACACCTTC.

This chain connects TRBV4-1 to TRBJ1-4; weak D call: TRBD1 (5 bases). Germline CDR1 is MGHRA and CDR2 is YSYEKL. This CDR3 has 16 residues. V lost 4 bases to trimming and J lost 0 bases, with 12 bases between them. The CDR3 is CASSPEGTTTNEKLFF. The DNA of the CDR3 is TGCGCCAGCAGCCCCGAAGGGACCACAACTAATGAAAAACTGTTTTTT.

This clone was observed once. V and J are TRBV18 and TRBJ1-1, with a possible D match to TRBD1 (5 bases). V lost 5 bases to trimming and J lost 3 bases, with 16 bases between them. Germline CDR1 is KGHSH and CDR2 is LQKENI. The CDR3 runs to 15 residues. DNA for the CDR3: TGTGCCAGCTCAGCTCGGGACGCGGGTGACACTGAAGCTTTCTTT. Protein product: CASSARDAGDTEAFF.

The chain recombines TRBV2 with TRBJ1-4; 7 bases agree with TRBD1. This CDR3 is built from 15 residues. Germline-derived CDR1 and CDR2 are SNHLY and FYNNEI. Unmatched junction bases numbered 4, after V lost 6 bases and J lost 0 bases. Here the CDR3 reads CASSRQGSTNEKLFF. The CDR3 DNA follows: TGTGCCAGCAGCCGACAGGGATCAACTAATGAAAAACTGTTTTTT. The variable domain in full, completed from reference TRBV2 and TRBJ1-4, reads EPEVTQTPSHQVTQMGQEVILRCVPISNHLYFYWYRQILGQKVEFLVSFYNNEISEKSEIFDDQFSVERPDGSNFTLKIRSTKLEDSAMYFCASSRQGSTNEKLFFGSGTQLSVL.